This record covers a single TCR beta chain. Authors' analysis steps: How many nucleated cells were present was estimated from reference gene primer amplification. TCRdb's copy holds only in-frame clones and misses some; the assay was immunoSEQ multiplex PCR. Clone size and the V and J calls come from that table; the DNA yielded D and trimming. The table has 200,000 to 300,000 clones, about 90% seen once. This record belongs to a study of blood T cell repertoires in COVID-19. The CDR3 contains 15 residues. V gave up 0 bases and J gave up 7 bases, with 10 bases separating them. The V gene's germline CDR1 is SGHDN and CDR2 FVKESK.

The J gene is TRBJ1-6, the V gene TRBV14; D call uncertain. This clonotype was obtained from a man between 18 and 29 years old with active or convalescent COVID-19. What was sequenced was peripheral blood. The DNA for the CDR3 is TGTGCCAGCAGCCAAGATGGTACAGCAAATTCACCCCTCCACTTT. Encoded protein: CASSQDGTANSPLHF.